Listed here are 3 T cell receptor beta chains from one sample, sequenced in a study of Graves' ophthalmopathy and Graves' hyperthyroidism. RNA transcripts served as template for amplifying TCR beta CDR3 sequences. The library came from an HTBI-primed first-round RT-PCR and a second-round multiplex PCR. From the multiplex PCR reads, TCRdb called clonotypes with MiXCR, one entry per CDR3 protein. The profile covers about 600,000 distinct CDR3 sequences, with about two fifths appearing a single time and about 4.2% taken by the ten largest. The source material was peripheral blood or thyroid tissue (not recorded which). All receptors come from an adult man with Graves' hyperthyroidism.

As for this clonotype: One end of the junction does not line up with germline, which may come from a read error. The V and J genes are TRBV20-1 and TRBJ1-4; D is unclear. The germline V gene encodes CDR1 DFQATT and CDR2 SNEGSKA (reference sequence). The CDR3 is 12 residues long. The CDR3 is CGARGRGEKLFF. CDR3 sequence (DNA): TGCGGTGCTAGAGGACGGGGTGAAAAACTGTTTTTT.

This clonotype was recorded many times. The chain couples TRBV9 to TRBJ2-2, with D maybe TRBD1 (5 bases). Per the germline V gene, CDR1 is SGDLS and CDR2 is YYNGEE. The CDR3 is made up of 13 amino acids. The ends were cut back, 4 bases at V and 1 base at J, with 5 bases in the middle. CDR3 residues: CASSTGNTGELFF. The CDR3 DNA is TGTGCCAGCAGCACAGGGAACACCGGGGAGCTGTTTTTT.

This clonotype was counted many times. This sequence joins TRBV27 and TRBJ1-1, with a tentative D call TRBD1 (6 bases). Germline V gene lookup returns CDR1 MNHEY and CDR2 SMNVEV (reference sequence). The CDR3 sequence is 13 residues long. Trimming pared 5 bases from V and 1 base from J, leaving 8 bases between. CDR3 sequence reads: CASSVGQNTEAFF. The CDR3, as DNA: TGTGCCAGCAGTGTGGGACAGAACACTGAAGCTTTCTTT.